This T cell receptor (beta chain) appears in the sequencing data of a study of blood T cell repertoires in COVID-19. In germline, CDR1 is MRHNA, CDR2 SNTAGT. With 2 bases clipped from V and 2 bases from J, the junction kept 19 bases outside the gene matches. CDR3 length: 20 residues. Produced via immunoSEQ multiplex PCR; TCRdb's table is partial and in-frame only. The data contain approximately 300,000 clones, roughly 86% of them singletons. Sequencing used PBMCs or T cells enriched from blood (not recorded which). The J gene is TRBJ2-3, the V gene TRBV6-4; 7 bases map to TRBD1. The clonotype comes from a young woman who had recovered from COVID-19. The CDR3 here is CASSDDRQGVRRRYTDTQYF. CDR3 in DNA: TGTGCCAGCAGTGACGACCGACAGGGAGTACGTAGGCGGTACACAGATACGCAGTATTTT.